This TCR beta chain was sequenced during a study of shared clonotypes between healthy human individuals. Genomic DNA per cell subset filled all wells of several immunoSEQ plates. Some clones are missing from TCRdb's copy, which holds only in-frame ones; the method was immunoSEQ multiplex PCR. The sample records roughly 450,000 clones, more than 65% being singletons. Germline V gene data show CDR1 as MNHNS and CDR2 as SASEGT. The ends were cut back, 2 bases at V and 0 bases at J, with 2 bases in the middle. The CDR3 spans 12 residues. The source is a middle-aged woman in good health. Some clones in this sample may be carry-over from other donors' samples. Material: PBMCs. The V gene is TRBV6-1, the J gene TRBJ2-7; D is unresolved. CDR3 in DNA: TGTGCCAGCAGTGAAACCTCCTACGAGCAGTACTTC. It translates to CASSETSYEQYF.